This TCR beta chain is from a study of T cell clones after liver transplantation. Overall study context: Timepoints were pre-transplant, pre-withdrawal, and after withdrawal was completed or failed.

Assay: immunoSEQ multiplex PCR; the TCRdb copy retains only in-frame clones and omits some. The table records about 20,000 clones, around 93% of them present only once. This clone appeared once. This CDR3 spans 15 amino acids. Germline V gene sequence: CDR1 SGHNT, CDR2 YYREEE (reference sequence). V was clipped by 0 bases and J by 4 bases; unmatched bases: 3. The sequence was obtained from a human patient who received a liver transplant. Some T cells may be transferred from the graft donor. The material was CD8+ T cells from blood, obtained roughly 26 months after liver transplant. The J gene is TRBJ2-7, the V gene TRBV5-4; 11 bases agree with TRBD1. The CDR3 DNA is TGTGCCAGCAGCTTGGCAGGACAGGGGGCGTACGAGCAGTACTTC. It translates to CASSLAGQGAYEQYF.